Listed below are T cell receptor beta chains from one sample, sequenced in a study of CD8 T cells in ankylosing spondylitis. TCRdb reprocessed the 5' RACE reads via MiXCR and lists one record per CDR3 protein. The data show about 450,000 distinct CDR3 sequences, with 25% to 30% seen just once and 0.85% to 1% held by the top ten. Sequenced material: blood, either unsorted or a sorted T cell fraction (not recorded which). Receptors were obtained from a male donor with ankylosing spondylitis. The CDR3 runs from the conserved cysteine through the conserved F or W. D genes are given only for firm matches. Some rows have no size entry. The others give once, few or many, or a class for an expanded clone.

d_gene,abundance,j_gene,v_gene,len,CDR3nt,CDR3aa
-,-,TRBJ1-1,TRBV5-1,13,TGCGCCAGCAGGTACGACATGAACACTGAAGCTTTCTTT,CASRYDMNTEAFF
-,-,TRBJ2-1,TRBV20-1,13,TGCAGTGCTAGAGAGGGGTTCACCAATGAGCAGTTCTTC,CSAREGFTNEQFF
TRBD2,few,TRBJ2-1,TRBV10-3,16,TGTGCCATCACCCCGGGTAGCGGGAGTTACTACAATGAGCAGTTCTTC,CAITPGSGSYYNEQFF
-,-,TRBJ2-3,TRBV11-1,17,TGTGCCAGCAGCTTAGGCCGGGCCATGGCCAGCACAGATACGCAGTATTTT,CASSLGRAMASTDTQYF
-,-,TRBJ2-3,TRBV29-1,14,TGCAGCGTTGAACCCGCCGTCGGCACAGATACGCAGTATTTT,CSVEPAVGTDTQYF
-,-,TRBJ1-2,TRBV4-2,15,TGTGCCAGCAGCCAAATTCGGGGCGCTGACGATGGCTACACCTTC,CASSQIRGADDGYTF
-,-,TRBJ2-1,TRBV12-3/TRBV12-4,17,TGTGCCAGCAGCTTAGGTCGGTACGAAGGATCCTACAATGAGCAGTTCTTC,CASSLGRYEGSYNEQFF
-,-,TRBJ2-7,TRBV20-1,11,TGCAGTGCTAGAGATCTGTACGAGCAGTACTTC,CSARDLYEQYF
TRBD2,few,TRBJ2-1,TRBV10-3,14,TGTGCCATCAGAGAACTAGCGGGTTACAATGAGCAGTTCTTC,CAIRELAGYNEQFF
-,many,TRBJ1-2,TRBV7-9,16,TGTGCCAGCAGCTTAGGATCGACAGTACCCACCTATGGCTACACCTTC,CASSLGSTVPTYGYTF
-,few,TRBJ1-2,TRBV5-1,14,TGCGCCAGCAGCTTGGATGGCAGGGAGTATGGCTACACCTTC,CASSLDGREYGYTF
-,-,TRBJ2-7,TRBV11-2,13,TGTGCCAGCAGCTTATCCGGGTTCTACGAGCAGTACTTC,CASSLSGFYEQYF
-,few,TRBJ2-3,TRBV11-2,17,TGTGCCAGCAGCCAAGGCCATAGCGGACCTAGCACAGATACGCAGTATTTT,CASSQGHSGPSTDTQYF
TRBD2,-,TRBJ2-1,TRBV2,12,TGTGCCAGCACGGGGGGGGCGCGGAAGCAGTTCTTC,CASTGGARKQFF
TRBD1,-,TRBJ1-1,TRBV4-1,15,TGCGCCAGCAGCCAAGATCTGACAGGGTATACTGAAGCTTTCTTT,CASSQDLTGYTEAFF
-,-,TRBJ2-3,TRBV27,13,TGTGCCAGCAGTTTTGCCCGCACAGATACGCAGTATTTT,CASSFARTDTQYF
TRBD1,-,TRBJ2-3,TRBV24-1,16,TGTGCCACCAGTGATCCCGGGACAGGGTACACAGATACGCAGTATTTT,CATSDPGTGYTDTQYF
-,-,TRBJ2-5,TRBV20-1,14,TGCAGTGCTAAGCCCCGGGGGGCCGGAGCGGCCCAGTACTTC,CSAKPRGAGAAQYF
-,-,TRBJ2-2,TRBV29-1,13,TGCAGCGCCTACCTCTCTGGTCGCGGGGAGCTGTTTTTT,CSAYLSGRGELFF
-,-,TRBJ1-1,TRBV11-2,13,TGTGCCAGCAGTAACGTCGGAGGCACTGAAGCTTTCTTT,CASSNVGGTEAFF
-,-,TRBJ2-7,TRBV7-2,12,TGTGCCAGCAGCTTGTATCAGGGCGAGCAGTACTTC,CASSLYQGEQYF
-,many,TRBJ1-5,TRBV12-3/TRBV12-4,13,TGTGCCAGCAGCCAGAGGGAAAATCAGCCCCAGCATTTT,CASSQRENQPQHF
-,-,TRBJ2-6,TRBV15,16,TGTGCCACCAGCAGAGATTTAAGGGCTGGGGCCAACGTCCTGACTTTC,CATSRDLRAGANVLTF
TRBD2,few,TRBJ2-7,TRBV4-2,16,TGTGCCAGCAGCCAGGGACCGGGACTAGCAACCTACGAGCAGTACTTC,CASSQGPGLATYEQYF
-,-,TRBJ1-3,TRBV10-3,17,TGTGCCATCAGTGATCTCCGGCAGTCCGAGCTTGGAAACACCATATATTTT,CAISDLRQSELGNTIYF
TRBD1,few,TRBJ1-4,TRBV20-1,14,TGCAGTGCGTACCCGGGACAGACTAATGAAAAACTGTTTTTT,CSAYPGQTNEKLFF
-,-,TRBJ2-7,TRBV5-6,15,TGTGCCAGCAGTCTTAGGGGCCCCGTGAGGGCTGAGCAGTACTTC,CASSLRGPVRAEQYF
-,-,TRBJ2-3,TRBV5-1,13,TGCGCCAGCAGCTCCTCGTCGGGGGATACGCAGTATTTT,CASSSSSGDTQYF
-,few,TRBJ1-4,TRBV5-1,14,TGCGCCAGCAGCTTGTCCACAACTAATGAAAAACTGTTTTTT,CASSLSTTNEKLFF